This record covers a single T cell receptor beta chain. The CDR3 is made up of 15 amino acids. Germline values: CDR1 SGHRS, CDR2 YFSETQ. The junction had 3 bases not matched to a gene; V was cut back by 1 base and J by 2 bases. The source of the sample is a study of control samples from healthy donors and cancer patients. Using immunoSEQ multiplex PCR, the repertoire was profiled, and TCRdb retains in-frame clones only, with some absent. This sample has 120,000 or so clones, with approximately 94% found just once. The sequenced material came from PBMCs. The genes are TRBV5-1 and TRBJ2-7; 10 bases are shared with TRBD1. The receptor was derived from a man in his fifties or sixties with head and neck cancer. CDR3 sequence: CASSLLGQGAYEQYF. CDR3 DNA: TGCGCCAGCAGCTTGCTAGGACAGGGGGCCTACGAGCAGTACTTC.